A selection of T cell receptor beta chains follows, all from one sample in a study of T cells after yellow fever vaccination. Via MiXCR, TCRdb re-called the 5' RACE reads, giving one row per CDR3 protein. The table lists 300,000 to 400,000 distinct CDR3 sequences, under 15% of them singletons. Material: CD4+ T cells sorted from PBMCs, obtained 15 days after the yellow fever booster vaccination. These receptors came from a man aged 18 to 35 who received the YFV17D yellow fever vaccine. CDR3s include the opening cysteine and the closing phenylalanine or tryptophan. D genes are given only for firm matches. Size values are once, few and many counts, or a class for expanded clones, and some rows have none.

.,TRBJ1-2,15,TRBV7-2,TRBD1,CASSLRQGKAYGYTF,TGTGCCAGCAGCTTAAGACAGGGAAAGGCTTATGGCTACACCTTC
few,TRBJ1-2,14,TRBV28,.,CASTSPGLNYGYTF,TGTGCCAGCACCAGTCCAGGGCTGAACTATGGCTACACCTTC
.,TRBJ2-3,15,TRBV5-1,TRBD1,CASSWGQGGTDTQYF,TGCGCCAGCAGCTGGGGACAGGGGGGCACAGATACGCAGTATTTT
.,TRBJ2-4,13,TRBV27,TRBD1,CASSPGQQNIQYF,TGTGCCAGCAGCCCGGGACAGCAGAACATTCAGTACTTC
few,TRBJ2-3,12,TRBV10-3,.,CAITSGGDTQYF,TGTGCCATCACCTCCGGGGGAGATACGCAGTATTTT
many,TRBJ2-5,14,TRBV10-3,.,CAIRRGLNQETQYF,TGTGCCATCAGACGGGGGCTAAACCAAGAGACCCAGTACTTC
.,TRBJ2-7,16,TRBV7-6,TRBD2,CASSLGAPAGDYEQYF,TGTGCCAGCAGCTTAGGGGCCCCAGCGGGGGACTACGAGCAGTACTTC
.,TRBJ2-1,13,TRBV7-2,.,CASSYIRGREQFF,TGTGCCAGCAGCTACATCCGGGGCCGGGAGCAGTTCTTC
.,TRBJ1-2,14,TRBV20-1,.,CSARPQGRNYGYTF,TGCAGTGCTAGACCCCAGGGGAGGAACTATGGCTACACCTTC
many,TRBJ2-2,11,TRBV5-1,.,CASSAGGELFF,TGCGCCAGCAGCGCCGGAGGGGAGCTGTTTTTT
.,TRBJ2-5,14,TRBV5-8,TRBD1,CASSYRDRTETQYF,TGTGCCAGCAGCTACCGGGACAGGACAGAGACCCAGTACTTC
few,TRBJ2-2,14,TRBV4-3,.,CASSQGGEAGELFF,TGCGCCAGCAGCCAAGGGGGTGAGGCCGGGGAGCTGTTTTTT
.,TRBJ1-2,13,TRBV28,TRBD1,CASSRQGSDGYTF,TGTGCCAGCAGCCGACAGGGTTCGGATGGCTACACCTTC
.,TRBJ2-5,13,TRBV20-1,.,CSATPNYQETQYF,TGCAGTGCTACTCCGAACTACCAAGAGACCCAGTACTTC
few,TRBJ1-5,19,TRBV7-2,TRBD1,CASSRNILQGRPLNQPQHF,TGTGCCAGCAGCCGGAATATATTACAGGGGAGACCCTTGAATCAGCCCCAGCATTTT
.,TRBJ2-1,14,TRBV6-2/TRBV6-3,.,CASSSTGNNNEQFF,TGTGCCAGCAGTTCGACGGGAAATAACAATGAGCAGTTCTTC
few,TRBJ2-3,16,TRBV10-1,.,CASSEGTYPSTDTQYF,TGCGCCAGCAGTGAGGGGACATATCCGAGCACAGATACGCAGTATTTT
.,TRBJ2-1,16,TRBV2,TRBD2,CASSGYTSGGENEQFF,TGTGCCAGCAGTGGGTACACTAGCGGGGGGGAAAATGAGCAGTTCTTC